The sequence of this TCR beta chain was determined in a study of vaccination effects on CD4 cells after COVID-19. Trimming cost V 6 bases and J 3 bases; bases outside gene matches: 6. Germline V lookup: CDR1 SGHTA, CDR2 FQGNSA. The CDR3 loop spans 14 amino acids. Assay used: immunoSEQ multiplex PCR; TCRdb lists only in-frame clones, some missing. The profile shows over 80,000 clones, around four fifths of them singletons. ViraFEST expansion of antigen-specific CD4+ T cells with viral peptide pools preceded sequencing. Isolating CD4+ T cells followed approximately 10 days of culture. BNT162b2 vaccine or mRNA-1273 vaccine was given to participants in two doses. As regards this clone: Antigen: not known.

Sequenced material: CD4+ T cells from PBMCs cultured with HCoV-OC43 spike peptides, taken after COVID-19 vaccination. Subset denoted: HCoV-OC43 spike overlapping peptide pool stimulation. The chain carries TRBV7-2 and TRBJ2-3; 7 bases align to TRBD2. This clonotype was sampled from a human donor who received a COVID-19 vaccine. CDR3 DNA: TGTGCCAGCAGGGAGAGCGGGGATACAGATACGCAGTATTTT. It is translated as CASRESGDTDTQYF.